Listed below are T cell receptor beta chains from one sample, sequenced in a study of OX40 agonist ivuxolimab in advanced cancers. The assay was immunoSEQ multiplex PCR, and TCRdb's table has in-frame clones only and misses some. The profile shows 82,000 or so clones, approximately 92% of them singletons. Sequencing used CD4+ or CD8+ T cells sorted from blood, obtained in a trial of the OX40 agonist ivuxolimab. Receptors originate from an adult with an advanced solid tumor such as melanoma, head and neck, liver or kidney cancer. Each CDR3 is given with its conserved first and last residue. D genes are given only for firm matches. Expanded clones get a size class; other rows say once, few or many, or leave the size out.

TRBV2	-	TRBJ1-2	-	CASSDGQTNYGYTF	TGTGCCAGCAGTGACGGACAGACTAACTATGGCTACACCTTC
TRBV27	-	TRBJ1-5	-	CASSVPQSNQPQHF	TGTGCCAGCAGTGTCCCCCAAAGCAATCAGCCCCAGCATTTT
TRBV5-1	-	TRBJ2-5	-	CASSLRGDRETQYF	TGCGCCAGCAGCTTGCGGGGAGACCGGGAGACCCAGTACTTC
TRBV2	once	TRBJ1-5	TRBD1	CASGRDRFNQPQHF	TGTGCCAGCGGGCGGGACAGGTTCAATCAGCCCCAGCATTTT
TRBV30	-	TRBJ1-1	-	CAWSALDRGYGAFF	TGTGCCTGGAGTGCCCTTGACCGAGGGTATGGAGCTTTCTTT
TRBV19	-	TRBJ1-6	TRBD1	CASRTGQDNSPLHF	TGTGCCAGTAGGACCGGACAGGATAATTCACCCCTCCACTTT
TRBV25-1	-	TRBJ2-3	TRBD2	CASSEYSGGPDTQYF	TGTGCCAGCAGTGAATATAGCGGGGGGCCAGATACGCAGTATTTT
TRBV18	-	TRBJ1-1	-	CASSPLRENTEAFF	TGTGCCAGCTCACCCCTCCGGGAGAACACTGAAGCTTTCTTT
TRBV9	-	TRBJ1-2	TRBD1	CASSVGAGGSRGYTF	TGTGCCAGCAGCGTTGGGGCAGGGGGCTCGAGGGGCTACACCTTC
TRBV5-1	-	TRBJ2-1	TRBD2	CASSLPGLAGYNEQFF	TGCGCCAGCAGCTTACCGGGACTAGCGGGTTACAATGAGCAGTTCTTC
TRBV5-1	-	TRBJ2-5	TRBD2	CASSIGTRRGETQYF	TGCGCCAGCAGCATAGGGACTAGACGGGGAGAGACCCAGTACTTC
TRBV10-3	-	TRBJ1-1	-	CAISAGPENTEAFF	TGTGCCATCAGTGCGGGGCCCGAGAACACTGAAGCTTTCTTT
TRBV18	-	TRBJ2-7	-	CASSPREGYEQYF	TGTGCCAGCTCACCAAGGGAAGGTTACGAGCAGTACTTC
TRBV5-1	once	TRBJ1-1	-	CASSLEINTEAFF	TGCGCCAGCAGCTTGGAAATTAACACTGAAGCTTTCTTT
TRBV29-1	-	TRBJ2-1	TRBD2	CSGVAGGTGEQFF	TGCAGCGGAGTAGCGGGGGGGACAGGTGAGCAGTTCTTC
TRBV11-2	-	TRBJ2-1	-	CASSLSHLRETEQFF	TGTGCCAGCAGCTTATCCCACCTCCGAGAGACTGAGCAGTTCTTC
TRBV6-5	-	TRBJ2-1	-	CASSPLTESYNEQFF	TGTGCCAGCAGTCCCCTGACGGAATCCTACAATGAGCAGTTCTTC
TRBV15	-	TRBJ2-7	TRBD2	CATSRDRSSGGYEQYF	TGTGCCACCAGCAGAGATAGGAGTAGCGGGGGGTACGAGCAGTACTTC
TRBV19	-	TRBJ1-5	TRBD1	CASSTPGQLSNQPQHF	TGTGCCAGTAGTACCCCGGGACAGCTAAGCAATCAGCCCCAGCATTTT
TRBV6-5	-	TRBJ2-3	-	CASSYSGWDTQYF	TGTGCCAGCAGTTACTCTGGATGGGATACGCAGTATTTT
TRBV5-4	-	TRBJ1-5	TRBD1	CASSLQGKPQHF	TGTGCCAGCAGCTTACAGGGGAAGCCCCAGCATTTT
TRBV2	-	TRBJ2-2	-	CASSVGFNTGELFF	TGTGCCAGCAGTGTCGGCTTTAACACCGGGGAGCTGTTTTTT
TRBV5-1	-	TRBJ2-1	-	CASSLSPGSYNEQFF	TGCGCCAGCAGCTTGTCCCCCGGCTCCTACAATGAGCAGTTCTTC